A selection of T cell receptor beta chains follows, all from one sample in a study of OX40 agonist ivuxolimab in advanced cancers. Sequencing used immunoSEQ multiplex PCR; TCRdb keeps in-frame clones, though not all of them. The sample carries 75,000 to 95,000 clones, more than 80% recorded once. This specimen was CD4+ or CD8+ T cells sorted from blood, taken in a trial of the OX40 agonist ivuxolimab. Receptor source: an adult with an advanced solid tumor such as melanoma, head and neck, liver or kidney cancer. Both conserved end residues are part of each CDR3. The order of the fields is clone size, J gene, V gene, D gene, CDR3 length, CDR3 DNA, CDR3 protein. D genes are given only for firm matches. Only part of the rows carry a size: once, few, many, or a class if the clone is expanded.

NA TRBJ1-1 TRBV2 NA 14 TGTGCCAGCATCCCGGACGGGACAACAGGTGAAGCTTTCTTT CASIPDGTTGEAFF
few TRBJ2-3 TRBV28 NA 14 TGTGCCAGCACCGCACACAGGGGCACAGATACGCAGTATTTT CASTAHRGTDTQYF
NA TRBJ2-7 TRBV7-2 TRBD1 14 TGTGCCAGCAGCTACGACAGGGGGAGTTACGAGCAGTACTTC CASSYDRGSYEQYF
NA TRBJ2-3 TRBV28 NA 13 TGTGCCAGCAGCCCAAGGGGCCAAGTTACGCAGTATTTT CASSPRGQVTQYF
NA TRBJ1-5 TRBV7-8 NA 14 TGTGCCAGCAGCCTGGAAACCTACAATCAGCCCCAGCATTTT CASSLETYNQPQHF
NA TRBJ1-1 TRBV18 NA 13 TGTGCCAGCTCACCAGGGGGAAATACTGAAGCTTTCTTT CASSPGGNTEAFF
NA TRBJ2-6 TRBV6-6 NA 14 TGTGCCACCGGTTCCCCCTCTGGGGCCAACGTCCTGACTTTC CATGSPSGANVLTF
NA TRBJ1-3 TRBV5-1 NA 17 TGCGCCAGCAGCTTGGCCGGAGGGACCCACTCTGGAAACACCATATATTTT CASSLAGGTHSGNTIYF
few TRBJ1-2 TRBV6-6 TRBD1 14 TGTGCCAGCAGTCCTGGACAGGGGAGCTATGGCTACACCTTC CASSPGQGSYGYTF
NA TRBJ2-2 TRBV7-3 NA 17 TGTGCCAGCAGCTTAGTTTTCGGGGGACTCAGGGCCGGGGAGCTGTTTTTT CASSLVFGGLRAGELFF
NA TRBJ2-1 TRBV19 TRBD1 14 TGTGCCAGTAGTGCGACAGGGGGCTTTGGTGAGCAGTTCTTC CASSATGGFGEQFF
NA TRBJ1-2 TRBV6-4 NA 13 TGTGCCAGCAGTGTACGGTGGAACTATGGCTACACCTTC CASSVRWNYGYTF
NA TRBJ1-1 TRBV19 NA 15 TGTGCCAGTAGTACCCCCCTCAGGGGCAGCACTGAAGCTTTCTTT CASSTPLRGSTEAFF
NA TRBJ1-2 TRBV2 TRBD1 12 TGTGCCAGCAGAGGGGGGACAGCCGGCCACACCTTC CASRGGTAGHTF
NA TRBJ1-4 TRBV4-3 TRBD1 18 TGCGCCAGCAGCCAAGATAGGACCCTCCGGGACAGTAATGAAAAACTGTTTTTT CASSQDRTLRDSNEKLFF
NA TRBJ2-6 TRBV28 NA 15 TGTGCCAGCAGTCGTCGGGGCTCTGGGGCCAACGTCCTGACTTTC CASSRRGSGANVLTF
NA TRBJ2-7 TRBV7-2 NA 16 TGTGCCAGCAGTGTGAGGGGCGGGTCGAGCTCCTACGAGCAGTACTTC CASSVRGGSSSYEQYF
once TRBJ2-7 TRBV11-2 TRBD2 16 TGTGCCAGCAGCTTCGCGGGAGTCTCCCCTATTGTCGAGCAGTACTTC CASSFAGVSPIVEQYF
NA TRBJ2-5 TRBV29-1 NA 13 TGCAGCGTTGAAGAACTTTTGGGAGAGACCCAGTACTTC CSVEELLGETQYF
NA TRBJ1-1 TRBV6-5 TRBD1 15 TGTGCCAGCAGTTACTCGGACAGGGTCGGGACTGAAGCTTTCTTT CASSYSDRVGTEAFF
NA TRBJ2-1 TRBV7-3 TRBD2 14 TGTGCCAGCAGCTCTAGCGGCTCCTACAATGAGCAGTTCTTC CASSSSGSYNEQFF
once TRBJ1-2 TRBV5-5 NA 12 TGTGCCAGCAGCCCAACTTTCTATGGCTACACCTTC CASSPTFYGYTF
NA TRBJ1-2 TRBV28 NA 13 TGTGCCAGCAGTATGGACAGTAACTATGGCCACACCTTC CASSMDSNYGHTF
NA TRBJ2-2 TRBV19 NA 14 TGTGCCAGTAGTATCAGGGGAGACGGCGGGGAGCTGTTTTTT CASSIRGDGGELFF
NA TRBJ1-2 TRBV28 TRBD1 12 TGTGCCAGCTGGGACAGACACTATGGCTACACCTTC CASWDRHYGYTF
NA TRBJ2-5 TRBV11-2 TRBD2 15 TGTGCCAGCAGCTTAATGGAGCGGGGGTTGGAGACCCAGTACTTC CASSLMERGLETQYF
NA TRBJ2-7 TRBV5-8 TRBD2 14 TGTGCCAGCAGCGCCCCCGGACTAGCGGAGATCCAGGACTTC CASSAPGLAEIQDF
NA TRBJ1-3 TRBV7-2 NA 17 TGTGCCAGCAGCTTATTGCCCGTAGGCTCCTCTGGAAACACCATATATTTT CASSLLPVGSSGNTIYF
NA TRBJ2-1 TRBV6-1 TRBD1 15 TGTGCCAGCAGTGTTCGGGACAGGGGTTTCGATGAGCAGTTCTTC CASSVRDRGFDEQFF
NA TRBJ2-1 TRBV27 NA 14 TGTGCCAGCTCGATAAGCAGGGCTTACAATGAGCAGTTCTTC CASSISRAYNEQFF
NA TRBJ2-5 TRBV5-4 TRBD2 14 TGTGCCAGCAGCCTAGCGGGGGCCGGGGAGACCCAGTACTTC CASSLAGAGETQYF